This T cell receptor (beta chain) was profiled in a study of blood T cell repertoires in COVID-19. For the study at large: COVID-19 samples collected from the United States, Italy and Spain covered acute and convalescent phases.

There are 13 residues in the CDR3. V was clipped by 7 bases and J by 3 bases, with 10 bases between them. Profiling relied on immunoSEQ multiplex PCR, and the TCRdb table lists in-frame clones only, not all of them. The data hold roughly 290,000 clones, with roughly 84% observed a single time. Source material: peripheral blood. The chain combines TRBV12-3 or TRBV12-4 with TRBJ1-5; perhaps TRBD1 as D (5 bases). The clonotype originates from a person aged 70 to 80 with COVID-19, enrolled during active disease. The CDR3 nucleotides read TGTGCCAGCAAAATACAGGACAATCAGCCCCAGCATTTT. Residues: CASKIQDNQPQHF.